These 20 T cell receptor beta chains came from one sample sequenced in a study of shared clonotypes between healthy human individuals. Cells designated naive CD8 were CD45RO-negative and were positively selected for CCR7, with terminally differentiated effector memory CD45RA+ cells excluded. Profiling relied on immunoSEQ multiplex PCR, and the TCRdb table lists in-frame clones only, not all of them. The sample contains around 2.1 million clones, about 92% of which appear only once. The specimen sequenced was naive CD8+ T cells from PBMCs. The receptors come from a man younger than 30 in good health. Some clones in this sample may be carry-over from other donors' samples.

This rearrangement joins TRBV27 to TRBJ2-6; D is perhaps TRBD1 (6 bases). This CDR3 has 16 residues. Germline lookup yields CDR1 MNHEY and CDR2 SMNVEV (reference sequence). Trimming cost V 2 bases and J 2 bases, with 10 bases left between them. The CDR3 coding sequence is TGTGCCAGCAGTTTAATGGGGGCGCCTGGGGCCAACGTCCTGACTTTC. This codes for CASSLMGAPGANVLTF.

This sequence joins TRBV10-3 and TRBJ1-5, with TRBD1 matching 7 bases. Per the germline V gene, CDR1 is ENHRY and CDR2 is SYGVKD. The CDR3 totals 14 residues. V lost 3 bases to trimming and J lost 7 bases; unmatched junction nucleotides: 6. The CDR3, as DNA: TGTGCCATCAGTGAAGAGGGGGCGCGGCAGCCCCAGCATTTT. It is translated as CAISEEGARQPQHF.

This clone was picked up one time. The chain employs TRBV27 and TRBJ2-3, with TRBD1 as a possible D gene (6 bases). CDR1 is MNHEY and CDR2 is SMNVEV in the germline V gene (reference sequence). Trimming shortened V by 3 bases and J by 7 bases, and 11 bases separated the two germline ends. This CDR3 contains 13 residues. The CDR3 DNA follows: TGTGCCAGCAGTTTCCGGACAGACTATACGCAGTATTTT. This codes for CASSFRTDYTQYF.

CDR3 sequence reads: CASSPGLARATGELFF. DNA for the CDR3: TGTGCCAGCAGTCCCGGTTTAGCCCGAGCGACCGGGGAGCTGTTTTTT. The chain joins TRBV27 to TRBJ2-2; D not resolved. The V gene's germline CDR1 is MNHEY and CDR2 SMNVEV (reference sequence). This CDR3 contains 16 residues. V gave up 5 bases and J gave up 5 bases, with 18 bases separating them.

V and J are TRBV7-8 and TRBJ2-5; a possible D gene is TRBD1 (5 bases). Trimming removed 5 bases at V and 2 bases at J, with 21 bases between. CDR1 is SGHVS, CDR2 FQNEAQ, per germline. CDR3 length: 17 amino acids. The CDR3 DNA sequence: TGTGCCAGCAGCCGCATCCCGGCTACGGACACGCAAGAGACCCAGTACTTC. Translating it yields CASSRIPATDTQETQYF.

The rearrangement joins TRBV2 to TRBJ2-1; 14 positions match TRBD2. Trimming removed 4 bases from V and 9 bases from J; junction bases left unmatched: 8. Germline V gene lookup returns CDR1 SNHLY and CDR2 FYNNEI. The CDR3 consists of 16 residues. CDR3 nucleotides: TGTGCCAGCAGTGCGGGACTAGCGGGAGTGTTTGGTGAGCAGTTCTTC. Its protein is CASSAGLAGVFGEQFF.

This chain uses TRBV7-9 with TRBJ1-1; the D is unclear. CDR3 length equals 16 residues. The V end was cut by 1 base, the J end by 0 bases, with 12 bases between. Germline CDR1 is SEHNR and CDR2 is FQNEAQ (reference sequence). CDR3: CASSLDGISMNTEAFF. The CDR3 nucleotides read TGTGCCAGCAGCTTAGACGGGATTTCCATGAACACTGAAGCTTTCTTT.

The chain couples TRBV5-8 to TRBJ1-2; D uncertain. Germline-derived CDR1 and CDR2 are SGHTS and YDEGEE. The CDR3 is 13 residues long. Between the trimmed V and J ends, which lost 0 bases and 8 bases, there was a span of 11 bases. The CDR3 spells CASSLAVTEGYTF. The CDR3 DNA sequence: TGTGCCAGCAGCTTGGCCGTGACTGAGGGCTACACCTTC.

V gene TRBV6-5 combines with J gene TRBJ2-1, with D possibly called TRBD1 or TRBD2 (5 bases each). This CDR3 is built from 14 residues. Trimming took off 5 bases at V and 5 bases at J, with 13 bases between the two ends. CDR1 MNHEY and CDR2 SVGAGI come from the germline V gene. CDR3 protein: CASSQKLGDNEQFF. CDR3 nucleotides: TGTGCCAGCAGTCAAAAACTAGGGGACAATGAGCAGTTCTTC.

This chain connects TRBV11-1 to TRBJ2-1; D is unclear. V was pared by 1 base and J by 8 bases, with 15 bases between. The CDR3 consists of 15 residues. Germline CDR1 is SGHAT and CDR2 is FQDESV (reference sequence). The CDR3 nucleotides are TGTGCCAGCAGCTTAGTTCGGGCAGCCCGCGATGAGCAGTTCTTC. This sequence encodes CASSLVRAARDEQFF.

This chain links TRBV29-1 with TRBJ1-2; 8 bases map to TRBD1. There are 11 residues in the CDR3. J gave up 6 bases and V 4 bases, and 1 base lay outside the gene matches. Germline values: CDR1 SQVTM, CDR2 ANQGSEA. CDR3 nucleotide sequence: TGCAGCGTTGCAGGGGGCGATGGCTACACCTTC. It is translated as CSVAGGDGYTF.

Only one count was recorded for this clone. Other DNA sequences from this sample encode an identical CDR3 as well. The CDR3 region has the DNA TGCGCCAGCAGCTTGGCCGGCAGCACCTACGAGCAGTACTTC. Encoded protein: CASSLAGSTYEQYF. The V and J genes are TRBV5-1 and TRBJ2-7; D remains unclear. V lost 0 bases, J lost 2 bases, and 9 bases lay in between. Germline assignment: CDR1 SGHRS and CDR2 YFSETQ. The CDR3 covers 14 residues.

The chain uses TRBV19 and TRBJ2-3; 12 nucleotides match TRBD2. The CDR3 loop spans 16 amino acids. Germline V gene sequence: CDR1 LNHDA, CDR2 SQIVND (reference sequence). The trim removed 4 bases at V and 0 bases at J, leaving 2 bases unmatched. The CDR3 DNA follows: TGTGCCAGTAGTACCGGACTAGCGGGAAGCACAGATACGCAGTATTTT. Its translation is CASSTGLAGSTDTQYF.

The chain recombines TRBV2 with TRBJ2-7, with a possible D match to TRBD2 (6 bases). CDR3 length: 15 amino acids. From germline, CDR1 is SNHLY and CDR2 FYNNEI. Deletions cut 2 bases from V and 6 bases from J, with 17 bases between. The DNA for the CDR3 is TGTGCCAGCAGTGAAAAAGGGACCCTAGCGTCCGAGCAGTACTTC. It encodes CASSEKGTLASEQYF. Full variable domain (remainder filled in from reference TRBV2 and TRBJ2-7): EPEVTQTPSHQVTQMGQEVILRCVPISNHLYFYWYRQILGQKVEFLVSFYNNEISEKSEIFDDQFSVERPDGSNFTLKIRSTKLEDSAMYFCASSEKGTLASEQYFGPGTRLTVT.

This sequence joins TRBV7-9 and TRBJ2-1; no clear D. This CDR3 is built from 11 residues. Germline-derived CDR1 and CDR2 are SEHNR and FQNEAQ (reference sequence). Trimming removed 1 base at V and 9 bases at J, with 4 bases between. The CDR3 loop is CASSLVPEQFF. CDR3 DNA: TGTGCCAGCAGCTTAGTTCCTGAGCAGTTCTTC.

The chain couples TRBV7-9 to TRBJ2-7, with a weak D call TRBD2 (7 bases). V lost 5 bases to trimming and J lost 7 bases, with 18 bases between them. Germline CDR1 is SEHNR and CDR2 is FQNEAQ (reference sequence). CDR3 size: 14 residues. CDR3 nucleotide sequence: TGTGCCAGCAGCCCCTGGGGGGGGGCTCTGGAGCAGTACTTC. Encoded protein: CASSPWGGALEQYF.

The CDR3: CAGDSGSTNEKLFF. The CDR3 DNA is TGTGCCGGGGATTCGGGTTCAACTAATGAAAAACTGTTTTTT. The rearrangement links TRBV30 to TRBJ1-4; D unclear. The germline V gene has CDR1 GTSNPN and CDR2 SVGIG (reference sequence). Trimming took 8 bases from V and 0 from J, leaving 13 bases between them. CDR3 length: 14 residues.

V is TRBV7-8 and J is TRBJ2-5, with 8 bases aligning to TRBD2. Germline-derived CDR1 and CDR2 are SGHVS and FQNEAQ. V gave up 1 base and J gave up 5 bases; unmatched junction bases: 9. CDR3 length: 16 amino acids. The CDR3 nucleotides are TGTGCCAGCAGCTTAGTGGGTGGTAGCGGGAAGGAGACCCAGTACTTC. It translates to CASSLVGGSGKETQYF.

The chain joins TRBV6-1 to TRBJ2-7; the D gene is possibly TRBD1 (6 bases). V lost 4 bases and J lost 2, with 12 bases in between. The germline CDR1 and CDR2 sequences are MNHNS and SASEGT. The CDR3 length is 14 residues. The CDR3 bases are TGTGCCAGCAGTGGCCGGGACACCCCCTACGAGCAGTACTTC. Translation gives CASSGRDTPYEQYF.

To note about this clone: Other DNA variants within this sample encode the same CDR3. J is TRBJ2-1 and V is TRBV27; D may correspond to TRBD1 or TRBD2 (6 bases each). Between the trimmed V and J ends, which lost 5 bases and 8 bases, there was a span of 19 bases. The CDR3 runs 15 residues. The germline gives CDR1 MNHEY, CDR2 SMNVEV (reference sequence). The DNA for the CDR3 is TGTGCCAGCAGTCCCTTGGCCGGGGGCCCGCATGAGCAGTTCTTC. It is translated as CASSPLAGGPHEQFF.